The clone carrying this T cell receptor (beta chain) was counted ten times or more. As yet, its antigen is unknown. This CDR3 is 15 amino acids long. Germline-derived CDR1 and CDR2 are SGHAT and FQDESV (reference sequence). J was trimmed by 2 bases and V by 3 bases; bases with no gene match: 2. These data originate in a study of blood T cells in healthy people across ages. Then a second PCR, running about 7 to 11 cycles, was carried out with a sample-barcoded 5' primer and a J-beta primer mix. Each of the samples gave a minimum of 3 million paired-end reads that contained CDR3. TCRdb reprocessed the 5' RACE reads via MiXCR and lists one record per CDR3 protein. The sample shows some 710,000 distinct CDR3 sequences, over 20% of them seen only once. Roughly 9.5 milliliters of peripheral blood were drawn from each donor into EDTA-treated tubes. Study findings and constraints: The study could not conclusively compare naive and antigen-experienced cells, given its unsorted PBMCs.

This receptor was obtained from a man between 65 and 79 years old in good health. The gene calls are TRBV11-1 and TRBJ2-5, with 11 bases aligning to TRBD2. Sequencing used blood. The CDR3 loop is CASSFGTSGQETQYF. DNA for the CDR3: TGTGCCAGCAGCTTCGGGACTAGCGGACAAGAGACCCAGTACTTC. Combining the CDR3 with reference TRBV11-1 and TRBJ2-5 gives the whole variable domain EAEVAQSPRYKITEKSQAVAFWCDPISGHATLYWYRQILGQGPELLVQFQDESVVDDSQLPKDRFSAERLKGVDSTLKIQPAELGDSAMYLCASSFGTSGQETQYFGPGTRLLVL.